This T cell receptor (beta chain) was observed in a study of blood T cell repertoires in COVID-19. Whole-study context: There were acute and convalescent COVID-19 samples, and they came from the United States, Italy and Spain. PBMCs, B-cell-depleted T cells, or T cells were the source of the cDNA or gDNA that made up the material.

The CDR3 has 13 amino acids. Germline V lookup: CDR1 SGHDT, CDR2 YYEEEE. J was trimmed by 6 bases and V by 4 bases; bases with no gene match: 7. Per the original data handling: Amplifying reference gene primers gave estimates of nucleated cell counts. The assay was immunoSEQ multiplex PCR, and TCRdb's table has in-frame clones only and misses some. From that table come the V and J calls and clone size; the DNA was used to work out D and trimming. The table has 20,000 to 25,000 clones, 80% to 90% seen once. The material sequenced was peripheral blood. This receptor was identified in a human donor with active COVID-19. The donor label of this sample is uncertain. The chain links TRBV5-6 to TRBJ2-7, with 7 bases matching TRBD1. The CDR3 sequence is CASSILGGSEQYF. Here the CDR3 DNA reads TGTGCCAGCAGCATACTAGGGGGCTCCGAGCAGTACTTC.